The clone carrying this T cell receptor (beta chain) was observed once. Its antigen is undetermined. These data come from a study of shared clonotypes between healthy human individuals. Study details: A couple of women and a few men aged 18 to 49 served as donors. Plates per donor: three CD4 naive, three CD4 memory, two CD8 naive, one CD8 memory.

CDR3 size: 21 residues. V lost 0 bases and J lost 2, with 26 bases in between. The germline V gene encodes CDR1 SGHDN and CDR2 FVKESK. Everyone who donated was a Caucasian adult who lived in Nashville, Tennessee. Overall study findings and caveats: In contrast to clonotypes shared by all four donors, non-shared clonotypes had lower generation probabilities.

Sequencing used immunoSEQ multiplex PCR; TCRdb keeps in-frame clones, though not all of them. Here the sample spans 650,000 to 800,000 clones, approximately 72% being singletons. This TCR derives from a woman aged 25-40 years in good health. This chain uses TRBV14 with TRBJ2-1; D uncertain. The sample comprised memory CD4+ T cells sorted from blood. The sample's subset: CD45RA-negative fraction. The CDR3 loop reads CASSQDLGTSRTVEPYNEQFF. As DNA, the CDR3 is TGTGCCAGCAGCCAAGATTTAGGCACTTCCCGAACGGTGGAGCCCTACAATGAGCAGTTCTTC.